A selection of T cell receptor beta chains follows, all from one sample in a study of human T cells and chemical hapten exposure. TCRdb redid the calling of the RACE reads with MiXCR, one entry per CDR3 protein. The sample lists some 300,000 distinct CDR3 sequences, about 5% occurring once. The source was whole blood, collected in connection with sensitization to the hapten diphenylcyclopropenone (DPC). Receptor source: a woman aged 18-29 years with alopecia areata. Some clones in this sample may be carry-over from other donors' samples. Both conserved end residues are part of each CDR3.

j_call v_call cdr3_aa
TRBJ1-2 TRBV6-1 CASSSRLFYGYTF
TRBJ2-5 TRBV7-2 CASSSQTGYQETQYF
TRBJ2-1 TRBV3-1 CASSQDRIAGGPTYSSYNEQFF
TRBJ2-1 TRBV28 CASSFARARSYNEQFF
TRBJ2-1 TRBV5-5 CASSFDLYNEQFF
TRBJ2-5 TRBV6-2/TRBV6-3 CASIQWTGKIGETQYF
TRBJ2-3 TRBV7-9 CASSLDWVTDTQYF
TRBJ1-2 TRBV2 CASKYRGHNYGYTF
TRBJ2-1 TRBV7-2 CASSLGHYNEQFF
TRBJ1-2 TRBV29-1 CSVGADYGYTF
TRBJ1-1 TRBV2 CASSNRDRGPYTEAFF
TRBJ1-4 TRBV13 CASSLRATNEKLFF
TRBJ1-1 TRBV4-2 CASSQQQGPGTEAFF
TRBJ2-7 TRBV6-5 CANSPNKPGQGNEQYF
TRBJ2-6 TRBV12-3/TRBV12-4 CASSPPVAGANVLTF
TRBJ2-2 TRBV20-1 CSFWVTGGRAGELFF
TRBJ1-1 TRBV28 CASSLKLNTEAFF
TRBJ1-2 TRBV6-2/TRBV6-3 CASSQRPQGSYGYTF
TRBJ2-5 TRBV5-1 CASSSGGLKETQYF
TRBJ2-7 TRBV10-3 CAISESPPIPEQYF
TRBJ2-5 TRBV6-5 CASNDGGFQETQYF
TRBJ2-1 TRBV29-1 CSVGHTFGEQFF
TRBJ1-1 TRBV27 CASSLYGAPNTEAFF
TRBJ1-6 TRBV9 CASSVGEETSYNSPLHF
TRBJ2-1 TRBV6-6 CASSYSGTAPNEQFF
TRBJ2-7 TRBV6-1 CASSVQGGSYEQYF
TRBJ1-2 TRBV7-3 CASSPSQTSTANYGYTF
TRBJ1-2 TRBV28 CASSSSAAYGYTF